These 28 T cell receptor beta chains were sequenced from one sample in a study of T cells of healthy individuals (dated by TCRdb to 2017 to 2018). The library was generated by 5' RACE. Sequencing was carried out with an Illumina MiSeq. TCRdb reworked the public reads: Q25 trimming with fastp, MiXCR clone assembly, productive beta chains retained. Rows with a matching CDR3 protein are joined into one entry that keeps the most common DNA and genes. The sample data list approximately 100,000 distinct CDR3 sequences, and approximately 15% of these were observed just once. 6.2% of the sample lies in the top ten. These receptors all stem from a human donor in good health.

This clonotype was seen repeatedly, ten times or more. V usage is TRBV6-2 or TRBV6-3 and J usage is TRBJ2-4; TRBD1 or TRBD2 may be the D gene (5 bases each). Germline CDR1 reads MNHEY; CDR2 reads SVGEGT. Deletions cut 3 bases from V and 0 bases from J, with 12 bases between. CDR3 length: 16 residues. The CDR3 here is CASSYRGVVAKNIQYF. The CDR3 DNA sequence: TGTGCCAGCAGTTATCGAGGGGTGGTAGCCAAAAACATTCAGTACTTC.

This clonotype turned up a few times. The chain couples TRBV12-3 or TRBV12-4 to TRBJ2-3, with D perhaps TRBD2 (5 bases). The CDR3 sequence is 17 residues long. Trimming removed 5 bases from V and 4 bases from J, with 22 bases in between. CDR3 nucleotide sequence: TGTGCCAGCAGTACCCTCGGACTCCCCCTCCCCCCAGATACGCAGTATTTT. Translation gives CASSTLGLPLPPDTQYF.

This clonotype came up many times. The chain links TRBV6-4 to TRBJ2-3, with unresolved D. The V gene lost 4 bases and the J gene lost 2 bases, with 10 bases spanning the gap. CDR1 MRHNA and CDR2 SNTAGT come from the germline V gene. The CDR3 sequence is 14 residues long. The CDR3 DNA reads TGTGCCAGCAGTGGAAACGCCGACACAGATACGCAGTATTTT. This gives the protein CASSGNADTDTQYF.

The chain has TRBV6-5 and TRBJ2-6, with D unclear. Germline V gives CDR1 MNHEY, CDR2 SVGAGI. This CDR3 is built from 15 residues. Trimming stripped 6 bases from V and 1 base from J, with 10 bases between. CDR3 coding DNA: TGTGCCAGCAGACCACAAGGTTCTGGGGCCAACGTCCTGACTTTC. This codes for CASRPQGSGANVLTF.

V is TRBV3-1 and J is TRBJ1-5; D is perhaps TRBD1 (5 bases). The CDR3 contains 15 residues. Trimming stripped 0 bases from V and 3 bases from J, with 9 bases between. Germline lookup yields CDR1 LGHDT and CDR2 YNNKEL (reference sequence). CDR3 sequence (DNA): TGTGCCAGCAGCCAAGATTCCAGGGTCAATCAGCCCCAGCATTTT. Protein: CASSQDSRVNQPQHF.

This clonotype was seen ten or more times. The V and J genes are TRBV6-2 or TRBV6-3 and TRBJ1-5; D is uncertain. V was cut by 0 bases and J by 5 bases, with 17 bases left in between. Germline-derived CDR1 and CDR2 are MNHEY and SVGEGT. The CDR3 totals 17 residues. In DNA form, the CDR3 reads TGTGCCAGCAGTTACTCTCGGGGTGGAGGAAATTATCAGCCCCAGCATTTT. As protein: CASSYSRGGGNYQPQHF.

This clonotype was seen many times. The V gene is TRBV6-6, the J gene TRBJ2-3; no definite D call. V shed 6 bases and J shed 1 base, with 8 bases lying between them. Germline-derived CDR1 and CDR2 are MNHNY and SVGAGI (reference sequence). The CDR3 spans 13 residues. Written as DNA, the CDR3 is TGTGCCAGCAGCCCCGGTGGCACAGATACGCAGTATTTT. Amino acids: CASSPGGTDTQYF.

The rearrangement joins TRBV20-1 to TRBJ2-7, with D possibly matching TRBD1 (7 bases). Between the trimmed V and J ends, which lost 5 bases and 7 bases, there was a span of 18 bases. This CDR3 has 13 amino acids. Germline V lookup: CDR1 DFQATT, CDR2 SNEGSKA (reference sequence). In nucleotides, the CDR3 is TGCAGTGCTGCGGGAAGGGGGCTGGGGGAGCAGTACTTC. Encoded protein: CSAAGRGLGEQYF.

This clonotype has a count of ten or more. The chain uses TRBV18 and TRBJ2-5; the match to TRBD1 covers 7 bases. This CDR3 has 15 residues. Germline V gene lookup returns CDR1 KGHSH and CDR2 LQKENI. The trim removed 0 bases at V and 3 bases at J, leaving 4 bases unmatched. CDR3 amino acids: CASSPPGTVKETQYF. Written as DNA, the CDR3 is TGTGCCAGCTCACCACCGGGGACAGTCAAAGAGACCCAGTACTTC. Combining the CDR3 with reference TRBV18 and TRBJ2-5 gives the whole variable domain NAGVMQNPRHLVRRRGQEARLRCSPMKGHSHVYWYRQLPEEGLKFMVYLQKENIIDESGMPKERFSAEFPKEGPSILRIQQVVRGDSAAYFCASSPPGTVKETQYFGPGTRLLVL.

This clonotype was seen repeatedly, ten times or more. This sequence joins TRBV11-1 and TRBJ2-1, with D perhaps matching TRBD1 or TRBD2 (7 bases each). The CDR3 contains 15 residues. Germline values: CDR1 SGHAT, CDR2 FQDESV (reference sequence). Trimming took off 1 base at V and 5 bases at J, with 12 bases between the two ends. The CDR3 loop reads CASSLVPGGDNEQFF. CDR3 bases: TGTGCCAGCAGCTTAGTTCCAGGGGGGGACAATGAGCAGTTCTTC.

This clonotype was seen at least ten times. V and J are TRBV7-2 and TRBJ2-2, with D possibly being TRBD2 (7 bases). CDR1 SGHTA and CDR2 FQGNSA come from the germline V gene. This CDR3 contains 15 residues. V was pared by 3 bases and J by 4 bases, with 12 bases between. CDR3 nucleotides: TGTGCCAGCAGCTTGACGGGGGGCGCCACCGGGGAGCTGTTTTTT. It yields the protein CASSLTGGATGELFF. Variable domain in full (rest from reference TRBV7-2 and TRBJ2-2): GAGVSQSPSNKVTEKGKDVELRCDPISGHTALYWYRQSLGQGLEFLIYFQGNSAPDKSGLPSDRFSAERTGGSVSTLTIQRTQQEDSAVYLCASSLTGGATGELFFGEGSRLTVL.

This clonotype was counted many times. J is TRBJ2-2 and V is TRBV6-6; D uncertain. Germline CDR1 reads MNHNY; CDR2 reads SVGAGI (reference sequence). The CDR3 is 19 residues long. V lost 2 bases and J 0 bases, leaving 19 bases between the germline ends. CDR3 nucleotide sequence: TGTGCCAGCAGTTACCCATCAGACCCCGGAGACCCGAACACCGGGGAGCTGTTTTTT. Its protein product is CASSYPSDPGDPNTGELFF.

This clonotype came up many times. The rearrangement joins TRBV7-9 to TRBJ1-1, with 7 bases matching TRBD1. CDR1 is SEHNR and CDR2 is FQNEAQ in the germline V gene (reference sequence). The CDR3 consists of 17 residues. V trimming: 5 bases; J trimming: 5 bases; junction bases outside the gene matches: 17. DNA of the CDR3: TGTGCCAGCAGCCTGTGGCAGGGGGTTCCTTTTATGACTGAAGCTTTCTTT. This translates into CASSLWQGVPFMTEAFF.

This clonotype has a count of ten or more. The V and J genes are TRBV10-3 and TRBJ2-7; 7 bases are a match to TRBD1. There are 13 residues in the CDR3. Germline V gene sequence: CDR1 ENHRY, CDR2 SYGVKD. J lost 2 bases, V lost 6 bases, and 4 bases had no gene match. The CDR3 loop is CAISPGTAYEQYF. In DNA form, the CDR3 reads TGTGCCATCAGCCCCGGGACAGCCTACGAGCAGTACTTC.

This chain uses TRBV6-2 or TRBV6-3 with TRBJ2-1; TRBD1 matches 7 bases. Looked up from germline, CDR1 is MNHEY and CDR2 is SVGEGT. V was pared by 6 bases and J by 8 bases, with 10 bases of the junction left unmatched. CDR3 length: 14 amino acids. DNA for the CDR3: TGTGCCAGCAGCCGACTGGGACAGTTCGATGAGCAGTTCTTC. As protein: CASSRLGQFDEQFF.

This clonotype was counted only a few times. The chain combines TRBV2 with TRBJ2-1; TRBD1 might be the D (5 bases). The V gene lost 5 bases and the J gene lost 0 bases, with 11 bases spanning the gap. The CDR3 extends over 15 amino acids. Germline CDR1 is SNHLY and CDR2 is FYNNEI. CDR3 protein: CASSPLQGSYNEQFF. CDR3 DNA: TGTGCCAGCAGTCCTTTGCAGGGCTCCTACAATGAGCAGTTCTTC.

The chain carries TRBV15 and TRBJ2-7; unclear D gene. Trimming left V 0 bases short and J 3 bases short, with 24 bases between. Looked up from germline, CDR1 is LNHNV and CDR2 is YYDKDF (reference sequence). CDR3 length: 19 residues. The CDR3 sequence is CATSRDQGHSQLGIYEQYF. Here the CDR3 DNA reads TGTGCCACCAGCAGAGATCAAGGGCACTCCCAGTTGGGTATCTACGAGCAGTACTTC.

This clonotype has more than one count but fewer than ten. The chain combines TRBV6-6 with TRBJ1-5; no clear D. Trimming pared 10 bases from V and 2 bases from J, leaving 9 bases between. The CDR3 covers 12 residues. Germline V gene lookup returns CDR1 MNHNY and CDR2 SVGAGI (reference sequence). CDR3 DNA: TGTGCCACCAAGGCGGGCAATCAGCCCCAGCATTTT. Its protein product is CATKAGNQPQHF.

The CDR3 bases are TGTGCCATCAGTCGAACCGGGACGGTGAACACTGAAGCTTTCTTT. Its translation is CAISRTGTVNTEAFF. This chain joins TRBV10-3 and TRBJ1-1; D is perhaps TRBD1 (5 bases). Germline loops: CDR1 ENHRY, CDR2 SYGVKD. V was pared by 5 bases and J by 0 bases, with 13 bases between. The CDR3 is 15 amino acids.

The chain links TRBV28 to TRBJ2-2; weak D call: TRBD2 (5 bases). Deletions cut 2 bases from V and 1 base from J, with 8 bases between. The CDR3 loop spans 15 amino acids. In germline, CDR1 is MDHEN, CDR2 SYDVKM. The CDR3 reads CASSLVRGNTGELFF. Here the CDR3 DNA reads TGTGCCAGCAGTTTAGTACGGGGGAACACCGGGGAGCTGTTTTTT.

In its sample, this clonotype was seen a few times. The chain combines TRBV6-5 with TRBJ2-5; no clear D gene. Germline CDR1 is MNHEY and CDR2 is SVGAGI. V lost 2 bases to trimming and J lost 1 base, with 5 bases between them. This CDR3 contains 13 residues. The CDR3 sequence is CASSYVAQETQYF. As DNA, the CDR3 is TGTGCCAGCAGTTACGTAGCCCAAGAGACCCAGTACTTC.

In regard to this clonotype: A read error may explain this, as a much larger clone is one base away. Without the conserved terminal phenylalanine or tryptophan, this CDR3 likely stems from a read error. The chain is built from TRBV12-3 or TRBV12-4 and TRBJ2-3; D is possibly TRBD2 (6 bases). The CDR3 length is 12 residues. Trimming removed 5 bases at V and 7 bases at J, with 10 bases between. CDR3 sequence (DNA): TGTGCCAGCAGTGGGGGGATTAATACGCAGTATTCT. Protein sequence: CASSGGINTQYS.

This clonotype was found a few times. The chain recombines TRBV7-2 with TRBJ1-5; D unresolved. The CDR3 extends over 14 amino acids. From germline, CDR1 is SGHTA and CDR2 FQGNSA. Trimming stripped 7 bases from V and 0 bases from J, with 10 bases between. The CDR3 region has the DNA TGTGCCAGCAACGCGGGGTATAGCAATCAGCCCCAGCATTTT. Translating it yields CASNAGYSNQPQHF.

This clonotype showed up just a few times. The chain joins TRBV6-6 to TRBJ2-7; no clear D. Germline values: CDR1 MNHNY, CDR2 SVGAGI (reference sequence). Trimming shortened V by 6 bases and J by 2 bases, and 14 bases separated the two germline ends. The CDR3 consists of 14 residues. The CDR3 coding sequence is TGTGCCAGCAGCCTACCGTCCGGTCCCTACGAGCAGTACTTC. It yields the protein CASSLPSGPYEQYF.

In its sample, this clonotype was seen a few times. The chain has TRBV20-1 and TRBJ1-2; 12 bases are a match to TRBD1. This CDR3 is built from 16 residues. The germline V gene has CDR1 DFQATT and CDR2 SNEGSKA (reference sequence). Germline trimming cut 3 bases from V and 5 bases from J; bases unmatched to any gene: 10. DNA for the CDR3: TGCAGTGCTAGCGGGACAGGGGGCGGCCGGAGATATGGCTACACCTTC. This gives the protein CSASGTGGGRRYGYTF.

V is TRBV29-1 and J is TRBJ2-5; D tentatively fits TRBD1 or TRBD2 (6 bases each). The germline gives CDR1 SQVTM, CDR2 ANQGSEA. With 3 bases removed from V and 4 bases from J, the gap between germline ends came to 9 bases. The CDR3 is made up of 12 amino acids. The DNA for the CDR3 is TGCAGCGTTGAGGGGGGCACAGAGACCCAGTACTTC. Amino acid sequence: CSVEGGTETQYF.

This clonotype was picked up a small number of times. V and J are TRBV20-1 and TRBJ1-1; a possible D gene is TRBD1 (5 bases). V was shortened by 6 bases and J by 3 bases, with 20 bases between the two germline ends. Germline CDR1 reads DFQATT; CDR2 reads SNEGSKA (reference sequence). The CDR3 spans 15 residues. CDR3 sequence: CSASEEGGAYTEAFF. DNA for the CDR3: TGCAGTGCCTCGGAGGAGGGCGGGGCTTACACTGAAGCTTTCTTT.

In this sample, this clonotype turned up a few times. The chain has TRBV5-4 and TRBJ2-2; 7 nucleotides match TRBD1. CDR1 is SGHNT, CDR2 YYREEE, per germline (reference sequence). V trimming: 4 bases; J trimming: 7 bases; junction bases outside the gene matches: 16. This CDR3 is built from 17 residues. CDR3 loop: CASSPGTASFPGGELFF. The CDR3 coding sequence is TGTGCCAGCAGCCCCGGGACAGCATCCTTCCCGGGCGGGGAGCTGTTTTTT.